This entry features one T cell receptor (beta chain) sequence. TCRdb processed the RT-PCR reads anew with MiXCR; each CDR3 protein has one entry. The sample holds approximately 300,000 distinct CDR3 sequences, roughly 20% seen once. After removal of 3 bases from V and 5 bases from J, the junction contained 6 bases not matched to a gene. This CDR3 is 15 amino acids long. Germline assignment: CDR1 MNHEY and CDR2 SMNVEV (reference sequence). The record originates from a study of response to subunit inactivated influenza vaccine. The chain employs TRBV27 and TRBJ1-5; 8 bases line up with TRBD1. The TCR originated in a man between 45 and 75 years old who received an inactivated influenza vaccine. Source: PBMCs from blood, taken less than 22 months after vaccination. CDR3 sequence (DNA): TGTGCCAGCAGTTTGTGGCAGGGGGCGGATCAGCCCCAGCATTTT. The encoded protein is CASSLWQGADQPQHF.